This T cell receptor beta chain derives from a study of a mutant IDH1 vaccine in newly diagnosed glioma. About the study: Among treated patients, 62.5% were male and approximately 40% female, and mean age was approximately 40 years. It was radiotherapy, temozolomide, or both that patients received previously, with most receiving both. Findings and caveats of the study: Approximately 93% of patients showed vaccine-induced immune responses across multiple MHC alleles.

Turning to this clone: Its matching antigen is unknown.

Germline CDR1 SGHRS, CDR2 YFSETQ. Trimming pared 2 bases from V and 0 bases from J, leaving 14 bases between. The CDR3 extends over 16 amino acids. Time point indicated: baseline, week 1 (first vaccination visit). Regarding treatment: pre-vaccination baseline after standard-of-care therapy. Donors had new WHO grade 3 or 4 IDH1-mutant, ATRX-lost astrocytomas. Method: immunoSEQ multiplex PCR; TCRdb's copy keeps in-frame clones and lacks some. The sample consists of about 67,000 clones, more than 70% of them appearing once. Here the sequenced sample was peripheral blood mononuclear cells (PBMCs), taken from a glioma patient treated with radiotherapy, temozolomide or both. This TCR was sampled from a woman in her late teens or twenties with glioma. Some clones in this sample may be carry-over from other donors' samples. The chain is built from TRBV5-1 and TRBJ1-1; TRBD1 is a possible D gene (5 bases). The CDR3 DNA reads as TGCGCCAGCAGCTTACTCACCTCGACAGTGAACACTGAAGCTTTCTTT. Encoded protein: CASSLLTSTVNTEAFF.